A selection of T cell receptor beta chains follows, all from one sample in a study of blood T cell repertoires in COVID-19. The repertoire was sequenced with immunoSEQ multiplex PCR; TCRdb's copy has only in-frame clones and lacks some. The sample lists about 140,000 clones; around 87% were seen once. The sample taken for sequencing was peripheral blood. Source of these receptors: a woman in her 40s with acute or convalescent COVID-19. Each CDR3 is given with its conserved first and last residue. The order of the fields is clone size, J gene, V gene, D gene, CDR3 length, CDR3 protein, CDR3 DNA. The D gene is left open where the match is weak. Part of the rows lack a size; the others show once, few, many or a class for expanded clones.

NA	TRBJ1-1	TRBV30	NA	14	CAWSVHGRGTEAFF	TGTGCCTGGAGTGTTCACGGACGGGGCACTGAAGCTTTCTTT
NA	TRBJ2-7	TRBV29-1	NA	13	CSVLGEAAYEQYF	TGCAGCGTTCTAGGGGAAGCCGCTTACGAGCAGTACTTC
once	TRBJ1-1	TRBV19	NA	15	CASSIGGQVNTEAFF	TGTGCCAGTAGTATAGGGGGGCAGGTGAACACTGAAGCTTTCTTT
NA	TRBJ1-6	TRBV6-2/TRBV6-3	TRBD1	14	CASSPGTGGSPLHF	TGTGCCAGCAGTCCCGGGACAGGGGGTTCACCCCTCCACTTT
NA	TRBJ1-2	TRBV6-5	NA	13	CASSPEDRAGYTF	TGTGCCAGCAGTCCAGAAGACAGAGCTGGCTACACCTTC
NA	TRBJ2-5	TRBV11-2	NA	18	CASSLLQGDTNLRETQYF	TGTGCCAGCAGCTTGCTACAGGGCGACACCAATCTAAGGGAGACCCAGTACTTC
NA	TRBJ1-4	TRBV5-1	NA	15	CASSRPTGENEKLFF	TGCGCCAGCAGCAGACCGACGGGAGAGAATGAAAAACTGTTTTTT
few	TRBJ1-2	TRBV7-2	NA	14	CASSAITLNYGYTF	TGTGCCAGCAGCGCTATTACTCTCAACTATGGCTACACCTTC
NA	TRBJ1-2	TRBV4-1	NA	14	CASSQRDGDYGYTF	TGCGCCAGCAGCCAACGTGACGGAGACTATGGCTACACCTTC
NA	TRBJ1-2	TRBV6-5	TRBD1	15	CASSYSGQGARGYTF	TGTGCCAGCAGTTACTCAGGACAGGGGGCGCGGGGCTACACCTTC
NA	TRBJ2-2	TRBV11-2	NA	16	CASSPPEGRVTGELFF	TGTGCCAGCAGCCCTCCGGAGGGCCGGGTCACCGGGGAGCTGTTTTTT
NA	TRBJ2-1	TRBV19	TRBD2	14	CASSILAGGTEQFF	TGTGCCAGTAGTATATTAGCGGGAGGAACTGAGCAGTTCTTC
NA	TRBJ2-2	TRBV11-2	TRBD2	14	CASRGGPNTGELFF	TGTGCCAGTCGCGGGGGGCCGAACACCGGGGAGCTGTTTTTT
NA	TRBJ1-2	TRBV19	NA	12	CASNGGGFGYTF	TGTGCCAGTAATGGGGGCGGTTTTGGCTACACCTTC
NA	TRBJ1-1	TRBV11-2	NA	14	CASSLRVANTEAFF	TGTGCCAGCAGCCTCAGGGTAGCGAACACTGAAGCTTTCTTT
NA	TRBJ1-5	TRBV30	NA	13	CAWSPTGNQPQHF	TGTGCCTGGAGCCCTACAGGGAATCAGCCCCAGCATTTT
NA	TRBJ1-2	TRBV28	NA	14	CASSAQGLGYGYTF	TGTGCCAGCAGTGCTCAGGGATTGGGGTATGGCTACACCTTC
NA	TRBJ2-1	TRBV14	NA	13	CASSELDDNEQFF	TGTGCCAGCAGCGAGCTAGATGACAATGAGCAGTTCTTC
NA	TRBJ2-2	TRBV9	NA	12	CASSVSAGELFF	TGTGCCAGCAGCGTTAGCGCCGGGGAGCTGTTTTTT
NA	TRBJ2-3	TRBV4-3	NA	16	CASSLRDGRGTDTQYF	TGCGCCAGCAGCCTCAGAGACGGGAGAGGAACAGATACGCAGTATTTT
NA	TRBJ1-1	TRBV11-2	NA	17	CASSPSAPRGWNTEAFF	TGTGCCAGCAGCCCTAGTGCCCCACGGGGATGGAACACTGAAGCTTTCTTT
NA	TRBJ1-2	TRBV6-6	NA	12	CASSYVGSGYTF	TGTGCCAGCAGTTACGTAGGGAGTGGCTACACCTTC
NA	TRBJ1-1	TRBV24-1	TRBD1	13	CAAQRGRGTEAFF	TGTGCCGCCCAAAGGGGGCGTGGGACTGAAGCTTTCTTT
NA	TRBJ2-3	TRBV7-3	NA	12	CASSQQGDTQYF	TGTGCCAGCAGCCAGCAGGGAGATACGCAGTATTTT
NA	TRBJ2-5	TRBV2	NA	14	CASSWSFQLETQYF	TGTGCCAGCAGTTGGTCCTTTCAGTTAGAGACCCAGTACTTC
NA	TRBJ2-2	TRBV9	TRBD1	19	CASSVEEEGGTGGFGELFF	TGTGCCAGCAGCGTAGAGGAAGAGGGAGGGACAGGGGGCTTCGGGGAGCTGTTTTTT
NA	TRBJ1-2	TRBV5-4	TRBD1	15	CASSFGPGTVAGYTF	TGTGCCAGCAGCTTTGGTCCCGGGACAGTTGCTGGCTACACCTTC
NA	TRBJ1-1	TRBV19	NA	16	CASSIALKTGNTEAFF	TGTGCCAGTAGTATAGCCCTAAAGACGGGGAACACTGAAGCTTTCTTT